The 25 T cell receptor beta chains below all came from one sample that was sequenced in a study of tissue T cells after allogeneic stem cell transplantation. TCRdb keeps only in-frame clones here, not all; method: immunoSEQ multiplex PCR. The table records 7,500 to 10,000 clones, about three fifths of them present only once. The material was tissue from the jejunum, obtained at autopsy. The receptors derive from a woman aged 18 to 50 with breast cancer.

This clone was seen only a few times. The V and J genes are TRBV3-1 (or the pseudogene TRBV3-2) and TRBJ2-1; D not resolved. CDR3 size: 15 residues. Trimming cost V 0 bases and J 5 bases, with 11 bases left between them. Germline lookup yields CDR1 LGHDT and CDR2 YNNKEL (reference sequence). CDR3 in DNA: TGTGCCAGCAGCCAAGATCACGGTACACACAATGAGCAGTTCTTC. This translates into CASSQDHGTHNEQFF.

This clone is labeled as medium-sized. CDR3 region: CASSTQGDSPLHF. For the CDR3, the DNA is TGTGCCAGCAGTACACAGGGGGATTCACCCCTCCACTTT. The chain carries TRBV6-2 or TRBV6-3 and TRBJ1-6, with TRBD1 matching over 8 bases. Germline CDR1 MNHEY, CDR2 SVGEGT. This CDR3 is built from 13 residues. The V and J ends lost 5 bases and 8 bases, in that order; junction bases with no gene match: 2.

The V and J genes are TRBV6-6 and TRBJ2-1; D may correspond to TRBD1 or TRBD2 (5 bases each). The CDR3 is made up of 13 amino acids. V lost 8 bases, J lost 6 bases, and 14 bases lay in between. Per the germline V gene, CDR1 is MNHNY and CDR2 is SVGAGI (reference sequence). The CDR3, as DNA: TGTGCCAGCGCCCCCTCGGGACGCAATGAGCAGTTCTTC. It encodes CASAPSGRNEQFF.

The table lists this clone with a few counts. The chain recombines TRBV30 with TRBJ1-1; no clear D gene. Trimming removed 0 bases from V and 10 bases from J, with 9 bases in between. This CDR3 has 11 amino acids. Germline values: CDR1 GTSNPN, CDR2 SVGIG (reference sequence). This CDR3 reads CAWSVGSGAFF. As DNA, the CDR3 is TGTGCCTGGAGTGTAGGGTCAGGAGCTTTCTTT.

V is TRBV7-9 and J is TRBJ1-2, with a possible D match to TRBD1 (5 bases). The germline V gene has CDR1 SEHNR and CDR2 FQNEAQ (reference sequence). V lost 3 bases and J lost 4, with 9 bases in between. The CDR3 is 13 amino acids. CDR3 nucleotide sequence: TGTGCCAGCAGCTTCCCGGGGGTCTATGGCTACACCTTC. This codes for CASSFPGVYGYTF.

This clone occurred once. CDR3 coding DNA: TGCGCCAGCAGCCAAGACACAACCTCTGGGGCCAACGTCCTGACTTTC. It specifies CASSQDTTSGANVLTF. This rearrangement joins TRBV4-3 to TRBJ2-6; no firm D call. This CDR3 comprises 16 residues. The germline gives CDR1 LGHNA, CDR2 YSLEER. V was pared by 0 bases and J by 0 bases, with 6 bases between.

This clone was observed a handful of times. This chain connects TRBV30 to TRBJ1-2; possibly TRBD1 for D (6 bases). This CDR3 spans 13 amino acids. Germline V CDR1 and CDR2: GTSNPN, SVGIG (reference sequence). V was trimmed by 3 bases and J by 7 bases, leaving 15 bases between them. CDR3 bases: TGTGCCTGGAGGCCAGGGGCGGTAGGTGGCTACACCTTC. Protein product: CAWRPGAVGGYTF.

V and J are TRBV7-3 and TRBJ2-1; TRBD2 agrees at 12 bases. J gave up 6 bases and V 1 base, and 7 bases lay outside the gene matches. This CDR3 has 17 residues. Germline CDR1 SGHTA, CDR2 FQGTGA. CDR3: CASSLSRGLAGSNEQFF. CDR3 DNA sequence: TGTGCCAGCAGCTTAAGTAGGGGACTAGCGGGTAGCAATGAGCAGTTCTTC.

The rearrangement joins TRBV7-2 to TRBJ2-7, with D unclear. Trimming left V 2 bases short and J 0 bases short, with 11 bases between. The V gene's germline CDR1 is SGHTA and CDR2 FQGNSA. The CDR3 runs to 15 residues. DNA of the CDR3: TGTGCCAGCAGCTTACGCACGGAGTTCTCCTACGAGCAGTACTTC. This codes for CASSLRTEFSYEQYF.

V gene TRBV19 combines with J gene TRBJ2-7, with unresolved D. The germline gives CDR1 LNHDA, CDR2 SQIVND (reference sequence). This CDR3 region has 13 residues. Trimming shortened V by 7 bases and J by 3 bases, and 13 bases separated the two germline ends. CDR3 sequence reads: CASNQQGDYEQYF. The CDR3 DNA reads as TGTGCCAGTAACCAACAAGGAGACTACGAGCAGTACTTC.

About this clone: The same CDR3 also results from other DNA sequences found in this sample. V usage is TRBV30 and J usage is TRBJ1-1; D is unresolved. The germline V gene has CDR1 GTSNPN and CDR2 SVGIG (reference sequence). The CDR3 loop spans 11 amino acids. Trimming shortened V by 4 bases and J by 5 bases, and 8 bases separated the two germline ends. Here the CDR3 DNA reads TGTGCCTGGATTCGGCGTACTGAAGCTTTCTTT. Translating gives CAWIRRTEAFF. Variable domain in full (rest from reference TRBV30 and TRBJ1-1): SQTIHQWPATLVQPVGSPLSLECTVEGTSNPNLYWYRQAAGRGLQLLFYSVGIGQISSEVPQNLSASRPQDRQFILSSKKLLLSDSGFYLCAWIRRTEAFFGQGTRLTVV.

The chain carries TRBV5-1 and TRBJ2-3; D not certain. V dropped 4 bases and J dropped 3 bases, with 12 bases sitting between them. Looked up from germline, CDR1 is SGHRS and CDR2 is YFSETQ. The CDR3 is 14 amino acids. The CDR3 region has the DNA TGCGCCAGCAGCCCGGACCCCCGGACAGATACGCAGTATTTT. This encodes CASSPDPRTDTQYF. Combining the CDR3 with reference TRBV5-1 and TRBJ2-3 gives the whole variable domain KAGVTQTPRYLIKTRGQQVTLSCSPISGHRSVSWYQQTPGQGLQFLFEYFSETQRNKGNFPGRFSGRQFSNSRSEMNVSTLELGDSALYLCASSPDPRTDTQYFGPGTRLTVL.

The chain carries TRBV28 and TRBJ1-2, with D possibly matching TRBD1 (6 bases). The CDR3 is 16 amino acids. Germline CDR1 and CDR2: MDHEN and SYDVKM. Trimming removed 8 bases at V and 4 bases at J, with 23 bases between. The CDR3 sequence is CASGGGALYSGYGYTF. The CDR3 DNA reads as TGTGCCAGCGGGGGGGGCGCCCTGTACTCTGGCTATGGCTACACCTTC.

The chain combines TRBV28 with TRBJ2-1, with 8 bases matching TRBD2. This CDR3 is built from 15 residues. CDR1 is MDHEN and CDR2 is SYDVKM in the germline V gene. With 2 bases clipped from V and 4 bases from J, the junction kept 4 bases outside the gene matches. The CDR3 DNA sequence: TGTGCCAGCAGTTTAATAGCGGGAACATACAATGAGCAGTTCTTC. It translates to CASSLIAGTYNEQFF.

As for this clone: Other nucleotide sequences from this sample produce the same CDR3. The chain employs TRBV6-2 or TRBV6-3 and TRBJ1-1, with D possibly being TRBD1 (6 bases). Per germline, CDR1 MNHEY and CDR2 SVGEGT. CDR3 length equals 13 residues. V lost 5 bases to trimming and J lost 4 bases, with 11 bases between them. CDR3 DNA sequence: TGTGCCAGCAGTAGGAGGGGGGGCACTGAAGCTTTCTTT. It is translated as CASSRRGGTEAFF.

The gene calls are TRBV5-1 and TRBJ2-5; D unresolved. The V end was cut by 4 bases, the J end by 4 bases, with 14 bases between. CDR3 length equals 14 residues. The germline CDR1 and CDR2 sequences are SGHRS and YFSETQ. The CDR3: CASSLGDKGETQYF. CDR3 bases: TGCGCCAGCAGCCTGGGCGACAAAGGAGAGACCCAGTACTTC. The entire variable domain, with the rest obtained from reference TRBV5-1 and TRBJ2-5, is as follows: KAGVTQTPRYLIKTRGQQVTLSCSPISGHRSVSWYQQTPGQGLQFLFEYFSETQRNKGNFPGRFSGRQFSNSRSEMNVSTLELGDSALYLCASSLGDKGETQYFGPGTRLLVL.

This clone was seen more than once but under ten times. Within the sample, other DNA sequences also encode this same CDR3. The chain employs TRBV30 and TRBJ1-5; D is unclear. Trimming cost V 0 bases and J 7 bases, with 4 bases left between them. Germline V gene data show CDR1 as GTSNPN and CDR2 as SVGIG (reference sequence). The CDR3 is 11 residues long. This CDR3 is CAWSVGQPQHF. Written as DNA, the CDR3 is TGTGCCTGGAGTGTGGGGCAGCCCCAGCATTTT.

This clone is labeled as medium-sized. The chain combines TRBV6-2 or TRBV6-3 with TRBJ2-7; possibly TRBD1 for D (5 bases). This CDR3 contains 15 residues. V dropped 6 bases and J dropped 4 bases, with 19 bases sitting between them. Germline lookup yields CDR1 MNHEY and CDR2 SVGEGT. The CDR3 DNA is TGTGCCAGCAGCCCAATCAGGGATTACGTGTACGAGCAGTACTTC. Its protein is CASSPIRDYVYEQYF.

The chain employs TRBV7-9 and TRBJ1-1; D is uncertain. The length of the CDR3 is 14 residues. V was trimmed by 1 base and J by 7 bases, leaving 13 bases between them. Germline loops: CDR1 SEHNR, CDR2 FQNEAQ (reference sequence). The CDR3, as DNA: TGTGCCAGCAGCTTAGATGACCCGGGCAGTGAAGCTTTCTTT. As protein: CASSLDDPGSEAFF.

CDR3 in amino acids: CAWSGATEKLFF. CDR3 nucleotides: TGTGCCTGGAGTGGGGCGACCGAAAAACTGTTTTTT. The rearrangement links TRBV30 to TRBJ1-4; unclear D gene. CDR3 length: 12 amino acids. The germline V gene encodes CDR1 GTSNPN and CDR2 SVGIG (reference sequence). With 1 base removed from V and 8 bases from J, the gap between germline ends came to 8 bases.

The chain has TRBV30 and TRBJ2-2, with TRBD1 as a possible D gene (5 bases). The germline CDR1 and CDR2 sequences are GTSNPN and SVGIG (reference sequence). The CDR3 has 14 residues. V shed 1 base and J shed 3 bases, with 9 bases lying between them. CDR3 sequence: CAWSGQRYTGELFF. For the CDR3, the DNA is TGTGCCTGGAGTGGACAGCGATACACCGGGGAGCTGTTTTTT.

The rearrangement links TRBV10-1 to TRBJ2-1, with D perhaps matching TRBD1 (6 bases). Per germline, CDR1 WNHNN and CDR2 SYGVQD (reference sequence). V was pared by 3 bases and J by 8 bases, with 17 bases between. The CDR3 is 15 residues long. Here the CDR3 DNA reads TGCGCCAGCAGTGACTTGAGACAGGCATTCGATGAGCAGTTCTTC. Translating gives CASSDLRQAFDEQFF.

With respect to this clone: The sample contains more than one DNA sequence encoding this CDR3. The chain's CDR3 is CASSYVAGYEQYF. CDR3 sequence (DNA): TGTGCCAGCAGTTACGTAGCGGGCTACGAGCAGTACTTC. The gene calls are TRBV6-2 or TRBV6-3 and TRBJ2-7; 7 bases are shared with TRBD2. Looked up from germline, CDR1 is MNHEY and CDR2 is SVGEGT. The length of the CDR3 is 13 residues. Trimming took 2 bases from V and 3 from J; bases not matched to a gene: 1.

The chain has TRBV7-8 and TRBJ1-2; 11 positions agree with TRBD1. The CDR3 sequence is 15 residues long. The germline CDR1 and CDR2 sequences are SGHVS and FQNEAQ. The junction had 8 bases not matched to a gene; V was cut back by 4 bases and J by 7 bases. This chain's CDR3 is CASSYSGQGGGGYTF. The CDR3 DNA is TGTGCCAGCAGCTACTCGGGACAGGGGGGTGGTGGCTACACCTTC.

The chain uses TRBV2 and TRBJ2-5; D not certain. Trimming cost V 4 bases and J 4 bases, with 4 bases left between them. The germline V gene has CDR1 SNHLY and CDR2 FYNNEI. This CDR3 is 11 amino acids long. The CDR3 sequence is CASSVTETQYF. In nucleotides, the CDR3 is TGTGCCAGCAGTGTGACAGAGACCCAGTACTTC.